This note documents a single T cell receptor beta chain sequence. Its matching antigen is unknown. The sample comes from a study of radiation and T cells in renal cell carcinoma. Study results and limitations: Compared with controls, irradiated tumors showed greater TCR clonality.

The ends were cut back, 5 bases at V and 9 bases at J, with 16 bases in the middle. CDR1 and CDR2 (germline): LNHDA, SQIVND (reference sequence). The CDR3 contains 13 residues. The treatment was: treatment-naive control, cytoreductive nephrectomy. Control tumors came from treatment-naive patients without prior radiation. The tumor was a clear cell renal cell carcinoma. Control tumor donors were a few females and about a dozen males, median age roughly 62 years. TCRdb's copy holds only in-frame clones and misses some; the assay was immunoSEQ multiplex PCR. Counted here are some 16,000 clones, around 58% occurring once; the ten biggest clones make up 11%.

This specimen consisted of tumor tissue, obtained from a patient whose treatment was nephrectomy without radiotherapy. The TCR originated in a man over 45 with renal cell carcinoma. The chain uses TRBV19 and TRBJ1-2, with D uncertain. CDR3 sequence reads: CASSPTIAGSYTF. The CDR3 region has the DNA TGTGCCAGTAGTCCCACTATTGCGGGTAGCTACACCTTC.